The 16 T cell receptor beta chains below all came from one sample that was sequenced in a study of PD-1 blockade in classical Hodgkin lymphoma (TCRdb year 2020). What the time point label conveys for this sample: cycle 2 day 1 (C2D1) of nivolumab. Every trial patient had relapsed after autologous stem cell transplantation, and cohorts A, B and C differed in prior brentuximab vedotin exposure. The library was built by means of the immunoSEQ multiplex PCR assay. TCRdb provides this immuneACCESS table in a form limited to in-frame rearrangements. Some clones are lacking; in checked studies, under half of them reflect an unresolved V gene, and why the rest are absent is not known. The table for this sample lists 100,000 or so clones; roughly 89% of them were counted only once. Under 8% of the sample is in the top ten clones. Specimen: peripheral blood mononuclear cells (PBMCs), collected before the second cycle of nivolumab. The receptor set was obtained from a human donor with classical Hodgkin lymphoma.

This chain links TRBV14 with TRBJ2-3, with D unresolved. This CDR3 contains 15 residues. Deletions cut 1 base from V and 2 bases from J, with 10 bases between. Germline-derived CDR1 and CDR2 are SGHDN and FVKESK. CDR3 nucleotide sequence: TGTGCCAGCAGCCAAGTTACGAGTACCACAGATACGCAGTATTTT. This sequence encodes CASSQVTSTTDTQYF.

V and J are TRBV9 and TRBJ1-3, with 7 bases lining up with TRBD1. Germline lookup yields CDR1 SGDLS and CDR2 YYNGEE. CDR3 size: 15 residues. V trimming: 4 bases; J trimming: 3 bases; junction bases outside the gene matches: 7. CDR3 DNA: TGTGCCAGCAGCACCCGACAGGGAGGTGGAAACACCATATATTTT. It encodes CASSTRQGGGNTIYF.

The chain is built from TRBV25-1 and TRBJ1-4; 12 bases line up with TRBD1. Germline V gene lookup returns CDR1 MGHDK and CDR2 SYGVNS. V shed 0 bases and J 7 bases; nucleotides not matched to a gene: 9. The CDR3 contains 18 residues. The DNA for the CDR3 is TGTGCCAGCAGTGAATATATAGGGACAGGGGGCATAGTTGAAAAACTGTTTTTT. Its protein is CASSEYIGTGGIVEKLFF.

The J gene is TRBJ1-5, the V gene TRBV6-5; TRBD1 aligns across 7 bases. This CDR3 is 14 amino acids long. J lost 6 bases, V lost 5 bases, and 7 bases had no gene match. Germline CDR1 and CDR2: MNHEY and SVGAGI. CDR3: CASSEGANFQPQHF. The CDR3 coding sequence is TGTGCCAGCAGTGAGGGGGCAAACTTTCAGCCCCAGCATTTT.

CDR3 in DNA: TGCGCCAGCAGCCAAGAATCCGGGGGCTATGGCTACACCTTC. This encodes CASSQESGGYGYTF. V usage is TRBV4-3 and J usage is TRBJ1-2; tentative D call: TRBD1 (5 bases). The CDR3 contains 14 residues. V shed 0 bases and J shed 4 bases, with 9 bases lying between them. Per germline, CDR1 LGHNA and CDR2 YSLEER.

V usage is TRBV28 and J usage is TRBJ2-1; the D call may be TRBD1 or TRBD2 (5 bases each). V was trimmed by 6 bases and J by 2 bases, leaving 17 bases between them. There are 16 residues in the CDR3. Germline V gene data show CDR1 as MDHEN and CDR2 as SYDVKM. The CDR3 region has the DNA TGTGCCAGCAGACCCTCCAGGGTGGGGGCCTACAATGAGCAGTTCTTC. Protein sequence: CASRPSRVGAYNEQFF.

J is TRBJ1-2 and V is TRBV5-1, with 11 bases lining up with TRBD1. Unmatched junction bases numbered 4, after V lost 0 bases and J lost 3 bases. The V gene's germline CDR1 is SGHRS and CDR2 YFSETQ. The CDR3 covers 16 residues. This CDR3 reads CASSLEGTGGDYGYTF. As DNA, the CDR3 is TGCGCCAGCAGCTTGGAGGGGACAGGGGGTGACTATGGCTACACCTTC.

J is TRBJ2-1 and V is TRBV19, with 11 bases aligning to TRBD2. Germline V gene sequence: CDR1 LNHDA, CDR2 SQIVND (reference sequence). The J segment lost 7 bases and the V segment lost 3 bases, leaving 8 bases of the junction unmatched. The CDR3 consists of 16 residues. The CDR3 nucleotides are TGTGCCAGTAGTATTGCTAGCGGGGGGCCAGGGAATGAGCAGTTCTTC. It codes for CASSIASGGPGNEQFF.

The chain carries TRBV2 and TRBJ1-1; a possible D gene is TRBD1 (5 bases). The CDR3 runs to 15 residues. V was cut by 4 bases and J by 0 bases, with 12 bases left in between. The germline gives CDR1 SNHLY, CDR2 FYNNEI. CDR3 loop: CASSAGTALNTEAFF. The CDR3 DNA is TGTGCCAGCAGTGCCGGGACGGCCCTGAACACTGAAGCTTTCTTT.

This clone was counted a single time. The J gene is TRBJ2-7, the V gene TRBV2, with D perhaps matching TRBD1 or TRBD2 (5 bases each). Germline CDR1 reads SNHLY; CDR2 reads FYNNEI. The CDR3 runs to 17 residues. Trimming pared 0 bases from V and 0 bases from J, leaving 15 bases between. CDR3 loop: CASSEAPGRSSSYEQYF. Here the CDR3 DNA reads TGTGCCAGCAGTGAAGCGCCGGGACGGTCAAGCTCCTACGAGCAGTACTTC. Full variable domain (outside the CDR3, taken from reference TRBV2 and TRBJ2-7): EPEVTQTPSHQVTQMGQEVILRCVPISNHLYFYWYRQILGQKVEFLVSFYNNEISEKSEIFDDQFSVERPDGSNFTLKIRSTKLEDSAMYFCASSEAPGRSSSYEQYFGPGTRLTVT.

Here the CDR3 DNA reads TGTGCCAGCAGCTTGCACAGCTCCTACAATGAGCAGTTCTTC. Translation gives CASSLHSSYNEQFF. The chain has TRBV11-3 and TRBJ2-1; unclear D gene. Trimming removed 3 bases at V and 0 bases at J, with 6 bases between. Per germline, CDR1 SGHNT and CDR2 YENEEA. The CDR3 is 14 amino acids.

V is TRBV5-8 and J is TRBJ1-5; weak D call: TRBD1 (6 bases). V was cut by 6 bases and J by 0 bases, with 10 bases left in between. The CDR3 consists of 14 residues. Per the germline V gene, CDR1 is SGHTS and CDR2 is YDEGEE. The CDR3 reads CASTDRISNQPQHF. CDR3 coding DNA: TGTGCCAGCACGGACAGAATTAGCAATCAGCCCCAGCATTTT.

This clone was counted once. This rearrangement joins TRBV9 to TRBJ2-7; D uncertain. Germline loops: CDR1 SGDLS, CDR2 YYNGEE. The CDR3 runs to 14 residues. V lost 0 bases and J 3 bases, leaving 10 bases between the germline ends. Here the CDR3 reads CASSVDGQIYEQYF. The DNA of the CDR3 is TGTGCCAGCAGCGTAGATGGGCAGATCTACGAGCAGTACTTC.

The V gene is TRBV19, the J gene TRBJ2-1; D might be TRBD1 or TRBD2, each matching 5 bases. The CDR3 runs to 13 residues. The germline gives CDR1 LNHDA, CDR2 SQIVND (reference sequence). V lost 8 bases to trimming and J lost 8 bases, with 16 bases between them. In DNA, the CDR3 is TGTGCCAGTTCCTGGAACAGAGGGGATGAGCAGTTCTTC. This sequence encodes CASSWNRGDEQFF.

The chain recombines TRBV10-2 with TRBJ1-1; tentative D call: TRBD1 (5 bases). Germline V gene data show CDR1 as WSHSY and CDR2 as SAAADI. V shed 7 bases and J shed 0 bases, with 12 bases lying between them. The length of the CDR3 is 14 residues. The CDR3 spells CASTPGRLNTEAFF. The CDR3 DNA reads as TGCGCCAGCACCCCGGGACGGCTGAACACTGAAGCTTTCTTT.

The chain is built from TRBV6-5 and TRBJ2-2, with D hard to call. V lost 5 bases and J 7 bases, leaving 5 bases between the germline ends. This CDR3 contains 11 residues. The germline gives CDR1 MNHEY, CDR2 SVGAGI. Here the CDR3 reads CASSRHGELFF. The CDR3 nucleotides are TGTGCCAGCAGTCGGCACGGGGAGCTGTTTTTT.